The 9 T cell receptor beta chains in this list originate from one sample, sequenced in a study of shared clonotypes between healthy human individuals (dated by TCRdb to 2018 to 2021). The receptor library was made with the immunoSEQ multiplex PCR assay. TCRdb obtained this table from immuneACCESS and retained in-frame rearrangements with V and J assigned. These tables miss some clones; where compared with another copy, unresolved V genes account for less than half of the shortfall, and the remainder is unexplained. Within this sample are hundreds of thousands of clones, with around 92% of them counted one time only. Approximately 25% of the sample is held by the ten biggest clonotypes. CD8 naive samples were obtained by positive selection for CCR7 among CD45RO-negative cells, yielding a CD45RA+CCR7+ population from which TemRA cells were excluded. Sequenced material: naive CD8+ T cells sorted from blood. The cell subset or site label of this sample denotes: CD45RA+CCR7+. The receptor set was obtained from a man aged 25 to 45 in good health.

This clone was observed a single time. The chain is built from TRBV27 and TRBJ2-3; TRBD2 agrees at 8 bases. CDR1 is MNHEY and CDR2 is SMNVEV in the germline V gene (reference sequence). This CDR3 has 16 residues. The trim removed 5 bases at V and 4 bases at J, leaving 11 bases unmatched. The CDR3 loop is CASSPISTGGPDTQYF. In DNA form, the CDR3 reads TGTGCCAGCAGTCCGATCAGCACGGGAGGGCCAGATACGCAGTATTTT.

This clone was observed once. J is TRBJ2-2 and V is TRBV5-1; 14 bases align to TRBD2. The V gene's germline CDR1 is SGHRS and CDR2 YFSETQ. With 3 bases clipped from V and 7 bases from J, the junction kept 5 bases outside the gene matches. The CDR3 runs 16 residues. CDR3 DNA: TGCGCCAGCAGCTCGAGACTAGCGGGAGGGTTCGGGGAGCTGTTTTTT. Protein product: CASSSRLAGGFGELFF. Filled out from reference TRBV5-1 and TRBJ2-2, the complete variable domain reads KAGVTQTPRYLIKTRGQQVTLSCSPISGHRSVSWYQQTPGQGLQFLFEYFSETQRNKGNFPGRFSGRQFSNSRSEMNVSTLELGDSALYLCASSSRLAGGFGELFFGEGSRLTVL.

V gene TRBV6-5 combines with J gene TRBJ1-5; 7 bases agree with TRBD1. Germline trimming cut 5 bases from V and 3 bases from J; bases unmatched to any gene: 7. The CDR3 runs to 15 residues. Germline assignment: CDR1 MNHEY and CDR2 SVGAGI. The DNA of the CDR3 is TGTGCCAGCAGTCTCAGGACAGGCCACAATCAGCCCCAGCATTTT. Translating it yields CASSLRTGHNQPQHF.

The CDR3, as DNA: TGTGCCAGCAGCTTAGGGGGGGAGACTGAAGCTTTCTTT. Translated: CASSLGGETEAFF. The genes are TRBV7-9 and TRBJ1-1; perhaps TRBD1 as D (5 bases). The CDR3 runs 13 residues. Germline loops: CDR1 SEHNR, CDR2 FQNEAQ (reference sequence). The ends were cut back, 1 base at V and 5 bases at J, with 8 bases in the middle.

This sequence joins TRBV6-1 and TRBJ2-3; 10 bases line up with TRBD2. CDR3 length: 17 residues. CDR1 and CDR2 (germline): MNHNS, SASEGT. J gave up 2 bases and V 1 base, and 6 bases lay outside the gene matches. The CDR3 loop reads CASSEELAGASTDTQYF. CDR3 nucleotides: TGTGCCAGCAGTGAAGAGCTAGCGGGGGCTTCCACAGATACGCAGTATTTT.

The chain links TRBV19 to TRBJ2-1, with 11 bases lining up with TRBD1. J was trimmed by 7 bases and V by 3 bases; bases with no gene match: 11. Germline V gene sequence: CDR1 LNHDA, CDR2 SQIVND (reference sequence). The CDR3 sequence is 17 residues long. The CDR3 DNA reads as TGTGCCAGTAGTATCTATTTCTGGGGACAGGGGGTGAATGAGCAGTTCTTC. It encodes CASSIYFWGQGVNEQFF. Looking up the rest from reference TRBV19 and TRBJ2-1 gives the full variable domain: DGGITQSPKYLFRKEGQNVTLSCEQNLNHDAMYWYRQDPGQGLRLIYYSQIVNDFQKGDIAEGYSVSREKKESFPLTVTSAQKNPTAFYLCASSIYFWGQGVNEQFFGPGTRLTVL.

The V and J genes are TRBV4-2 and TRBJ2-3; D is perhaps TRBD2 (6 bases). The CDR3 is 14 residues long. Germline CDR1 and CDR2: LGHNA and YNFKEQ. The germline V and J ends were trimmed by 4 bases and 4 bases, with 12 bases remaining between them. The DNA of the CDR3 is TGTGCCAGCAGCCCAAGACTAGGGGCAGATACGCAGTATTTT. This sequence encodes CASSPRLGADTQYF.

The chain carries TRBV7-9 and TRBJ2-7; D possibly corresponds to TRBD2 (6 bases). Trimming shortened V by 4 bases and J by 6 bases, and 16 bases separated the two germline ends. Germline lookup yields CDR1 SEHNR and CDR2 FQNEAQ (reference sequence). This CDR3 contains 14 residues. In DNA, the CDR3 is TGTGCCAGCAGCTCCCCGGGACTCCCTTCCGAGCAGTACTTC. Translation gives CASSSPGLPSEQYF.

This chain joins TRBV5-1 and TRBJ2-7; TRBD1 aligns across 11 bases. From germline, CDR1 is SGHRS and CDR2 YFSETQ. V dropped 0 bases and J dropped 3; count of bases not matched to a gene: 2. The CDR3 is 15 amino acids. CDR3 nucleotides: TGCGCCAGCAGCTTGGTGGGACAGGGGGACTACGAGCAGTACTTC. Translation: CASSLVGQGDYEQYF.